The subject of this entry is one T cell receptor (beta chain). The data belong to a study of T-cell memory formation after mild COVID-19. TCRdb used MiXCR to reprocess the 5' RACE reads, holding one entry per CDR3 protein. The sample yields around 510,000 distinct CDR3 sequences, less than 25% seen once. Sequencing was carried out using PBMCs or a T cell subset sorted from them (not recorded which). This receptor was obtained from an adult woman who had mild COVID-19 (a few samples of this study predate the infection). Cell type and time point are not known.

CDR3 amino acids: CASSLPQGAGNSPLHF. CDR3 nucleotides: TGTGCCAGCAGTTTGCCTCAGGGGGCGGGTAATTCACCCCTCCACTTT. The genes are TRBV27 and TRBJ1-6; 8 nucleotides line up with TRBD1. CDR3 length: 16 amino acids. With V trimmed by 3 bases and J by 6 bases, 7 bases remained unmatched. The V gene's germline CDR1 is MNHEY and CDR2 SMNVEV (reference sequence).